This TCR beta chain was sequenced during a study of Ad26.COV2.S vaccination and SARS-CoV-2 variants. The treatment is: some 19 received Ad26.COV2.S at low or high dose, single or two shots; 5 received placebo; per-sample allocation not given. The study sampled participants on day 63 after the first vaccine or placebo injection. Germline assignment: CDR1 DFQATT and CDR2 SNEGSKA (reference sequence). V lost 3 bases, J lost 4 bases, and 12 bases lay in between. CDR3 size: 13 residues. Assay used: immunoSEQ multiplex PCR; TCRdb lists only in-frame clones, some missing. The sample consists of roughly 420,000 clones, 80% to 90% of them appearing once.

V is TRBV20-1 and J is TRBJ1-2; no clear D. This receptor was obtained from a person between 18 and 65 years old who received the Ad26.COV2.S COVID-19 vaccine or a placebo. This material consisted of peripheral blood, taken in a trial of Ad26.COV2.S vaccine versus placebo. CDR3: CSASSGLIYGYTF. For the CDR3, the DNA is TGCAGTGCTAGTTCGGGCTTAATCTATGGCTACACCTTC.